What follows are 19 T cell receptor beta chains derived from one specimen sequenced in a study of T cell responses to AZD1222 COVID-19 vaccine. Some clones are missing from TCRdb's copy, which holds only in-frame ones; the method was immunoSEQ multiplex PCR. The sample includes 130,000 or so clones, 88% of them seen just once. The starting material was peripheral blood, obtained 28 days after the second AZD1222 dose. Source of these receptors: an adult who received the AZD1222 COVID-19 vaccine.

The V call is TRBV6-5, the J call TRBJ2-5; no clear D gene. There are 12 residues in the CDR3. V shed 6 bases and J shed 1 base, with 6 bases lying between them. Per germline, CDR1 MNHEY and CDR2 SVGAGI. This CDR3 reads CASRSSQETQYF. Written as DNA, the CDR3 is TGTGCCAGCAGATCCAGCCAAGAGACCCAGTACTTC.

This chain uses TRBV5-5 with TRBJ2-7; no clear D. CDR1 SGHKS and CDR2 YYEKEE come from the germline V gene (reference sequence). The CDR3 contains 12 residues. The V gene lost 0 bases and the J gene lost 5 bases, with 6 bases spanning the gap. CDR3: CASSLEGNEQYF. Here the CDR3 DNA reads TGTGCCAGCAGCTTGGAGGGAAACGAGCAGTACTTC.

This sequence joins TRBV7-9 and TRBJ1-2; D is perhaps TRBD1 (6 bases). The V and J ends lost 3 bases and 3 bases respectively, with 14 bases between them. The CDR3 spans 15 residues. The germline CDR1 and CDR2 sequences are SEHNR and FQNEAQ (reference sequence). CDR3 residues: CASSLSGHPDYGYTF. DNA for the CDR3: TGTGCCAGCAGCTTGTCGGGACACCCTGACTATGGCTACACCTTC. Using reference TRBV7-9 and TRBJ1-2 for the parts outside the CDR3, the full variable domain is DTGVSQNPRHKITKRGQNVTFRCDPISEHNRLYWYRQTLGQGPEFLTYFQNEAQLEKSRLLSDRFSAERPKGSFSTLEIQRTEQGDSAMYLCASSLSGHPDYGYTFGSGTRLTVV.

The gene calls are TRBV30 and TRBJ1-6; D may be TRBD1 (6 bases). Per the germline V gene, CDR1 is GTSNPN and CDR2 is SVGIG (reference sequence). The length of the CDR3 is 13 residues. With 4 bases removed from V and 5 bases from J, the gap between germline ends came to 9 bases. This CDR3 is CAWNRENNSPLHF. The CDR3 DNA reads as TGTGCCTGGAACAGGGAAAATAATTCACCCCTCCACTTT.

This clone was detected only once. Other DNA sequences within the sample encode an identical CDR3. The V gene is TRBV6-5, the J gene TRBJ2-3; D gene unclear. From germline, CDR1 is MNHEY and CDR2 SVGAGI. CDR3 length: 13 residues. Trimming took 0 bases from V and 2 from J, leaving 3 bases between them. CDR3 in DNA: TGTGCCAGCAGTTACTCCTACACAGATACGCAGTATTTT. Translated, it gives CASSYSYTDTQYF.

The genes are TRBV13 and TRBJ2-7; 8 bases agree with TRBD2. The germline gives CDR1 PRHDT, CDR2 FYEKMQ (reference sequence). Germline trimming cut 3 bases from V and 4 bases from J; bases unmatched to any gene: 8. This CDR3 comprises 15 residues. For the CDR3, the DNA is TGTGCCAGCAGCTTCCTCCTAGCGGGTGGTTACGAGCAGTACTTC. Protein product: CASSFLLAGGYEQYF.

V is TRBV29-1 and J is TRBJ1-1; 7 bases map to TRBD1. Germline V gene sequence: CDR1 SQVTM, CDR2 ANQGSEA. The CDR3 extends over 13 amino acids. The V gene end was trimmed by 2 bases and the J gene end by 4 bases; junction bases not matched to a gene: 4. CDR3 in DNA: TGCAGCGTTGAAAAGGGGGCTGGCACTGAAGCTTTCTTT. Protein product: CSVEKGAGTEAFF.

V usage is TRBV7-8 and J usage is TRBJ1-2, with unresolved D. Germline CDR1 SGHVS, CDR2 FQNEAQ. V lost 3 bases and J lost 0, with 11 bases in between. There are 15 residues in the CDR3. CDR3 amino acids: CASSFRPVANYGYTF. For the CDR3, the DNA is TGTGCCAGCAGCTTCAGACCTGTAGCTAACTATGGCTACACCTTC. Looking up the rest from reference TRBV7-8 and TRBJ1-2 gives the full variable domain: GAGVSQSPRYKVAKRGQDVALRCDPISGHVSLFWYQQALGQGPEFLTYFQNEAQLDKSGLPSDRFFAERPEGSVSTLKIQRTQQEDSAVYLCASSFRPVANYGYTFGSGTRLTVV.

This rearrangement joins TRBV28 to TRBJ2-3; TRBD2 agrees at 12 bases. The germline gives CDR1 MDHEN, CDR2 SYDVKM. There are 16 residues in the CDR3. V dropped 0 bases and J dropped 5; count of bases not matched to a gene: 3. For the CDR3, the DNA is TGTGCCAGCAGTTTATGGACTAGCGGGAGTATAGATACGCAGTATTTT. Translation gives CASSLWTSGSIDTQYF. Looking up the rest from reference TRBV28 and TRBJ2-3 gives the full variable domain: DVKVTQSSRYLVKRTGEKVFLECVQDMDHENMFWYRQDPGLGLRLIYFSYDVKMKEKGDIPEGYSVSREKKERFSLILESASTNQTSMYLCASSLWTSGSIDTQYFGPGTRLTVL.

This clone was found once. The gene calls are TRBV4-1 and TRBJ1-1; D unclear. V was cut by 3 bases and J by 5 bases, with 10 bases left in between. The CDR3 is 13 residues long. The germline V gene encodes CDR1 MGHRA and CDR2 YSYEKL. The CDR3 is CASSHDLETEAFF. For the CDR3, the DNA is TGCGCCAGCAGCCACGACCTGGAGACTGAAGCTTTCTTT.

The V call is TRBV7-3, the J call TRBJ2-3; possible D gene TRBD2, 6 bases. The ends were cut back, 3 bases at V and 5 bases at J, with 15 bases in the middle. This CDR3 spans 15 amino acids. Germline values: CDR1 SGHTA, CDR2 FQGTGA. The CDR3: CASSLGGRIIDTQYF. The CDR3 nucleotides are TGTGCCAGCAGCTTGGGGGGACGGATTATAGATACGCAGTATTTT.

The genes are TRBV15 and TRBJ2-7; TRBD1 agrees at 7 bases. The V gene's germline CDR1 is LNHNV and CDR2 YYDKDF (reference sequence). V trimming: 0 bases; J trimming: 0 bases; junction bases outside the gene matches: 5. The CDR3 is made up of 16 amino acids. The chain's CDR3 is CATSRDGTASSYEQYF. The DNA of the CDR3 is TGTGCCACCAGCAGAGATGGGACAGCTAGCTCCTACGAGCAGTACTTC.

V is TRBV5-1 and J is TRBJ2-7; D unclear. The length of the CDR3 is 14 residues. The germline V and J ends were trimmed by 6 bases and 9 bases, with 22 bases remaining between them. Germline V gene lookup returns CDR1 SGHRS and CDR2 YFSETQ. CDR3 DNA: TGCGCCAGCACCCCACCCACCGGCGCGTCGGGGCAGTACTTC. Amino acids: CASTPPTGASGQYF.

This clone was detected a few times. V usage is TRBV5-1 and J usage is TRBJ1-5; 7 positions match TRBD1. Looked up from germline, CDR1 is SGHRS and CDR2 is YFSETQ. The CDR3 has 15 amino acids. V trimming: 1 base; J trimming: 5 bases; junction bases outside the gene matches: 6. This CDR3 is CASSLFTGADQPQHF. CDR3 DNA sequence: TGCGCCAGCAGCTTGTTCACAGGGGCTGATCAGCCCCAGCATTTT.

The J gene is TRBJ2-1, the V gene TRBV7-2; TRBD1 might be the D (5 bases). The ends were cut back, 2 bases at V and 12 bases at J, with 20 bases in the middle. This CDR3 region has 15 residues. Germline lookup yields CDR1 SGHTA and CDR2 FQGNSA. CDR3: CASSLWVRQGDTQFF. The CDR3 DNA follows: TGTGCCAGCAGCTTATGGGTCCGGCAGGGCGATACGCAGTTCTTC.

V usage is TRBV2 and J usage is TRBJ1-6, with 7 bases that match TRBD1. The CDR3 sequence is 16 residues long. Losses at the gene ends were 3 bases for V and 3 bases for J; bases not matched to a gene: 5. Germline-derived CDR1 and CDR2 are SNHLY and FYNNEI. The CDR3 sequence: CASSEGTVYYNSPLHF. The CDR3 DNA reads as TGTGCCAGCAGTGAGGGGACAGTTTACTATAATTCACCCCTCCACTTT.

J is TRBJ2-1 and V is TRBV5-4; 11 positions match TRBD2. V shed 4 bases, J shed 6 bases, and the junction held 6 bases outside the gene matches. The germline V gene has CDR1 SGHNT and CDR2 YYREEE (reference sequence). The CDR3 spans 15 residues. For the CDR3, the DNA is TGTGCCAGCAGCCCGGGAACTAGCGGGAGCAATGAGCAGTTCTTC. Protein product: CASSPGTSGSNEQFF.

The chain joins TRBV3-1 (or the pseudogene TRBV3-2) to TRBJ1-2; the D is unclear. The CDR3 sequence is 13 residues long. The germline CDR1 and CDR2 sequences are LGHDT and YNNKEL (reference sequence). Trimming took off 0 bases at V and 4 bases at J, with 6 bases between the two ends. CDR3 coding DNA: TGTGCCAGCAGCCAAGATGGCGTCTATGGCTACACCTTC. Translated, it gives CASSQDGVYGYTF.

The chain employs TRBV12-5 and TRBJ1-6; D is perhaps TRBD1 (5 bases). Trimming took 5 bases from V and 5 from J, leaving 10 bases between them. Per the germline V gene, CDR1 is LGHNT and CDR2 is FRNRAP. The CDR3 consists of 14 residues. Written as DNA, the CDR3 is TGTGCTAGTGGTGACAGTAACGATAATTCACCCCTCCACTTT. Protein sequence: CASGDSNDNSPLHF.